A selection of T cell receptor beta chains follows, all from one sample in a study of Graves' ophthalmopathy and Graves' hyperthyroidism. TCRdb called the multiplex PCR reads again in MiXCR, with one record for every CDR3 protein. The repertoire includes hundreds of thousands of distinct CDR3 sequences, around a fifth of them detected once, and more than 5.5% sits in the top ten. The sample was peripheral blood. These TCRs come from a woman younger than 35 with stable Graves' hyperthyroidism. Some clones in this sample may be carry-over from other donors' samples. The CDR3 runs from the conserved cysteine through the conserved F or W. A D gene is named only where the DNA matches it firmly. Only some rows state a clone size, as once, few, many or a class for expanded clones.

v_gene	d_gene	j_gene	abundance	CDR3nt	CDR3aa
TRBV6-5	-	TRBJ1-5	-	TGTGCCAGCCTTACTACTAAGTCGAAGGGCAATCAGCCCCAGCATTTT	CASLTTKSKGNQPQHF
TRBV4-1	TRBD1	TRBJ1-1	-	TGCGCCAGCAGCCGCGGGACAGGGGGAGAAACTGAAGCTTTCTTT	CASSRGTGGETEAFF
TRBV24-1	-	TRBJ1-5	many	TGTGCCACCAGTGGCCCCCCCGTGGCGCAGGGTTGGAATCAGCCCCAGCATTTT	CATSGPPVAQGWNQPQHF
TRBV12-3/TRBV12-4	TRBD1	TRBJ1-2	-	TGTGCCAGCAGAGATAGACAGGGGGCCTATGGCTACACCTTC	CASRDRQGAYGYTF
TRBV6-4	-	TRBJ1-5	many	TGTGCCAGCAGTACAGAACCTAGCAATCAGCCCCAGCATTTT	CASSTEPSNQPQHF
TRBV6-1	-	TRBJ2-7	many	TGTGCCAGCACCCTTGCCGGGTACCGGTACGAGCAGTACTTC	CASTLAGYRYEQYF
TRBV4-1	-	TRBJ1-2	few	TGCGCCAGCAGCGATTTCGGGGCAGCATTCTATGGCTACACCTTC	CASSDFGAAFYGYTF
TRBV4-3	-	TRBJ1-2	many	TGCGCCAGCAGCCAAGAGCGGGATAACTATGGCTACACCTTC	CASSQERDNYGYTF
TRBV30	-	TRBJ1-6	many	TGTGCCTGGAGTCCCGGGACCCCACAGGCACCCCTCCACTTT	CAWSPGTPQAPLHF
TRBV6-2/TRBV6-3	-	TRBJ2-5	-	TGTGCCAGCAGTTTGAGGGCGCTTATGGAGACCCAGTACTTC	CASSLRALMETQYF
TRBV27	-	TRBJ2-5	-	TGTGCCAGCAGCCAAGGCTGGGTTTCGGGGGAGACCCAGTACTTC	CASSQGWVSGETQYF
TRBV16	-	TRBJ1-1	many	TGTGCCAGCCGCCCAGGGGTCTTCGGGGACACTGAAGCTTTCTTT	CASRPGVFGDTEAFF
TRBV15	-	TRBJ2-6	-	TGTGCCACCAGCAGAGTTCAGGGCGTCGGGGCCAACGTCCTGACTTTC	CATSRVQGVGANVLTF
TRBV19	-	TRBJ1-2	-	TGTGCCAGTAGTGGACAGACCTATGGCTACACCTTC	CASSGQTYGYTF